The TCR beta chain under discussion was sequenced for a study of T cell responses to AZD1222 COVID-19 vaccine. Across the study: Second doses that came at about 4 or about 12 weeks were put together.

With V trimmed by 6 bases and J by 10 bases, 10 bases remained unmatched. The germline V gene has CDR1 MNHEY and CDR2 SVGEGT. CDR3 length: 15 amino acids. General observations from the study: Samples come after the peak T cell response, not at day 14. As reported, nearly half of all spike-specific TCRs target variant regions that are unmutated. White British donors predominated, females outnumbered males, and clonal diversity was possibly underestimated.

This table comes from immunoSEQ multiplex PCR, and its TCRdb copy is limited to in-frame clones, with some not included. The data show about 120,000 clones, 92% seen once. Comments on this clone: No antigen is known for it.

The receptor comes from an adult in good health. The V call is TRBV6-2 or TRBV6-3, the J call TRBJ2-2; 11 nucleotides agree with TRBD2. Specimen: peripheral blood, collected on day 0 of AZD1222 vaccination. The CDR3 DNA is TGTGCCAGCAGCACTAGCGGGAGTGTTCGGAAGGAGCTGTTTTTT. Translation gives CASSTSGSVRKELFF.